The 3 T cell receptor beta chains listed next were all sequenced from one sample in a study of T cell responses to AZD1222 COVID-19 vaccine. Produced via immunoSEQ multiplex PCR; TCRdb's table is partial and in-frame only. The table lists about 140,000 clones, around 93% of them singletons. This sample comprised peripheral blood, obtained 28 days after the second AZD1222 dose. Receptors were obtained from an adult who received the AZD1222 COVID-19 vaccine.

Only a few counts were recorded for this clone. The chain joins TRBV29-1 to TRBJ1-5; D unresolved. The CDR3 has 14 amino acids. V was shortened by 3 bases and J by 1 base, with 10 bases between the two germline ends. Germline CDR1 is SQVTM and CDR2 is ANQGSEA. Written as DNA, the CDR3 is TGCAGCGTTGAGCTAGGGATGAGCAATCAGCCCCAGCATTTT. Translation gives CSVELGMSNQPQHF.

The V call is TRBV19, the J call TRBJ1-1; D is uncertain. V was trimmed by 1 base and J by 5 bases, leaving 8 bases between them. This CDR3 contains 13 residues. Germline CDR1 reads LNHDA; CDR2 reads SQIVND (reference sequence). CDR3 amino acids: CASSIGRRTEAFF. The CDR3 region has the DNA TGTGCCAGTAGTATAGGCAGAAGGACTGAAGCTTTCTTT.

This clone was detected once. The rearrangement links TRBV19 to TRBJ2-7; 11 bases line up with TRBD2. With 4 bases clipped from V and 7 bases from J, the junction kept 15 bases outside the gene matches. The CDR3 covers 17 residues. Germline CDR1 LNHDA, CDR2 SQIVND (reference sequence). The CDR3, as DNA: TGTGCCAGTAGTACTCGGCTAGCGGGAGGATCGGGACGGGAGCAGTACTTC. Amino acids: CASSTRLAGGSGREQYF. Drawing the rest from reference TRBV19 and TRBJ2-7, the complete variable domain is DGGITQSPKYLFRKEGQNVTLSCEQNLNHDAMYWYRQDPGQGLRLIYYSQIVNDFQKGDIAEGYSVSREKKESFPLTVTSAQKNPTAFYLCASSTRLAGGSGREQYFGPGTRLTVT.